Sample share makes the clone carrying this T cell receptor (beta chain) medium-sized. Antigen specificity is unknown. This entry comes from a study of PD-1 blockade in classical Hodgkin lymphoma. Data came from immunoSEQ multiplex PCR; TCRdb stores just in-frame clones and leaves some out. The sample has fewer than 35,000 clones; around 80% are singletons. Broader study findings: The CD4+ diversity rise by C4D1 was clearest in complete responders. Newly diagnosed patients reportedly had lower baseline TCR diversity than healthy donors. Patients with an early start, nivolumab under 1 year after ASCT, were excluded.

Described time point: cycle 4 day 1 (C4D1), after 5 to 7 weeks of nivolumab. Each patient experienced a relapse that followed autologous stem cell transplantation, and brentuximab vedotin exposure varied. Patients had relapsed/refractory classical Hodgkin lymphoma with complete response, partial response or progressive disease as best response. CDR1 is MNHEY and CDR2 is SMNVEV in the germline V gene (reference sequence). V gave up 11 bases and J gave up 10 bases, with 18 bases separating them. This CDR3 region has 12 residues. Here the sequenced sample was peripheral blood mononuclear cells (PBMCs), taken before the fourth cycle of nivolumab. V usage is TRBV27 and J usage is TRBJ2-1; possible D gene TRBD2, 5 bases. This sequence originates from a human donor with classical Hodgkin lymphoma. In DNA form, the CDR3 reads TGTGCCTGCCTAGGACCCTCGGGGGAGCAGTTCTTC. Translation gives CACLGPSGEQFF.